This T cell receptor beta chain was obtained from a study of shared clonotypes between healthy human individuals. Study context: A couple of female and a few male donors aged 18 to 49 were enrolled.

The V gene's germline CDR1 is MNHNS and CDR2 SASEGT. Trimming took 7 bases from V and 0 from J, leaving 6 bases between them. This CDR3 has 12 amino acids. Deep level was the assay's run setting. Amplification in unsorted PBMC replicate PCRs started from around 0.3 ug DNA, which equals some 30,000 T cell genomes. Data came from immunoSEQ multiplex PCR; TCRdb stores just in-frame clones and leaves some out. The sample shows about 450,000 clones, 70% to 85% of them seen only once. Material: PBMCs. This chain joins TRBV6-1 and TRBJ1-1; D remains ambiguous. The origin of this receptor is a woman between 40 and 50 years old in good health. Some clones in this sample may be carry-over from other donors' samples. The CDR3 DNA reads as TGTGCCAGCACCCTCATGAACACTGAAGCTTTCTTT. It is translated as CASTLMNTEAFF.